Presented here are 6 T cell receptor beta chains from one specimen sequenced in a study of Ad26.COV2.S vaccination and SARS-CoV-2 variants. Treatment denoted: about 20 received Ad26.COV2.S at low or high dose, single or two shots; several received placebo; per-sample allocation not given. It was on day 63 after the first vaccine or placebo injection that samples were taken. The method was immunoSEQ multiplex PCR; TCRdb's version includes in-frame clones alone and lacks a portion of them. The sample holds hundreds of thousands of clones, 70% to 90% seen once. The source was peripheral blood, collected in a trial of Ad26.COV2.S vaccine versus placebo. These receptor sequences come from a person aged 18-65 years who received the Ad26.COV2.S COVID-19 vaccine or a placebo.

The sample holds one count of this clone. The V and J genes are TRBV4-3 and TRBJ1-4; D is unclear. Between the trimmed V and J ends, which lost 4 bases and 5 bases, there was a span of 20 bases. The V gene's germline CDR1 is LGHNA and CDR2 YSLEER. The CDR3 sequence is 17 residues long. DNA of the CDR3: TGCGCCAGCAGCCCTCGGGGTGTCGGACTCCAAAATGAAAAACTGTTTTTT. Protein: CASSPRGVGLQNEKLFF.

This chain joins TRBV5-1 and TRBJ2-1; 11 nucleotides match TRBD2. The CDR3 is 14 residues long. With 7 bases clipped from V and 5 bases from J, the junction kept 5 bases outside the gene matches. Germline assignment: CDR1 SGHRS and CDR2 YFSETQ. The CDR3 DNA reads as TGCGCCAGCCAAGGACTAGCGGGTCACAATGAGCAGTTCTTC. The encoded protein is CASQGLAGHNEQFF.

The V gene is TRBV7-2, the J gene TRBJ1-1, with D possibly TRBD1 on 6 matching bases. Germline V lookup: CDR1 SGHTA, CDR2 FQGNSA. There are 16 residues in the CDR3. V was shortened by 4 bases and J by 4 bases, with 19 bases between the two germline ends. Here the CDR3 DNA reads TGTGCCAGCAGCTCCGAGCCGGGGGGGCTGGGCACTGAAGCTTTCTTT. Translating gives CASSSEPGGLGTEAFF.

V and J are TRBV18 and TRBJ2-1; 8 nucleotides agree with TRBD2. Germline V gene data show CDR1 as KGHSH and CDR2 as LQKENI. The CDR3 spans 18 residues. V trimming: 0 bases; J trimming: 6 bases; junction bases outside the gene matches: 13. CDR3 in amino acids: CASSPPDGRVPGGNEQFF. The CDR3 DNA follows: TGTGCCAGCTCACCACCGGACGGGAGGGTCCCCGGGGGCAATGAGCAGTTCTTC. Full variable domain (rest looked up from reference TRBV18 and TRBJ2-1): NAGVMQNPRHLVRRRGQEARLRCSPMKGHSHVYWYRQLPEEGLKFMVYLQKENIIDESGMPKERFSAEFPKEGPSILRIQQVVRGDSAAYFCASSPPDGRVPGGNEQFFGPGTRLTVL.

The chain joins TRBV5-1 to TRBJ1-4, with 11 bases that match TRBD1. V was pared by 4 bases and J by 7 bases, with 9 bases of the junction left unmatched. The CDR3 loop spans 16 amino acids. CDR1 SGHRS and CDR2 YFSETQ come from the germline V gene. The CDR3 region has the DNA TGCGCCAGCAGCCCGAGTTACGGGACAGGGGGTGAAAAACTGTTTTTT. It encodes CASSPSYGTGGEKLFF.

The chain recombines TRBV5-1 with TRBJ1-4, with D uncertain. The CDR3 has 14 residues. Germline lookup yields CDR1 SGHRS and CDR2 YFSETQ. The V end was cut by 0 bases, the J end by 0 bases, with 3 bases between. The CDR3 sequence is CASSLAATNEKLFF. For the CDR3, the DNA is TGCGCCAGCAGCTTGGCTGCAACTAATGAAAAACTGTTTTTT.